This passage covers 30 T cell receptor beta chains from one sample sequenced in a study of cytomegalovirus exposure and HLA in healthy donors. The PCR had 60 Vbeta and 13 Jbeta primers. Assay used: immunoSEQ multiplex PCR; TCRdb lists only in-frame clones, some missing. Seen here are about 110,000 clones, 82% observed once, and the top ten hold just under 2.5%. The sequencing input was PBMCs. These receptor sequences come from a woman aged 18-35 years in good health and CMV-seronegative.

V gene TRBV7-2 combines with J gene TRBJ2-5, with TRBD2 matching 8 bases. There are 15 residues in the CDR3. V lost 8 bases and J lost 0; bases outside the gene matches: 8. Germline V CDR1 and CDR2: SGHTA, FQGNSA. The CDR3 DNA reads TGTGCCAGCGGGTGGACTAGCAGAAACCAAGAGACCCAGTACTTC. It yields the protein CASGWTSRNQETQYF.

Turning to this clone: The germline gene is not matched at one end of the junction; a read error may be the cause. The V call is TRBV6-6, the J call TRBJ2-3; 7 bases match TRBD1. This CDR3 comprises 14 residues. CDR1 is MNHNY and CDR2 is SVGAGI in the germline V gene (reference sequence). CDR3 loop: CAGSDPGQLNTQYF. The DNA of the CDR3 is TGTGCCGGCAGTGATCCGGGACAGTTGAATACGCAGTATTTT.

The sample holds a few counts of this clone. V is TRBV27 and J is TRBJ2-1; D remains unclear. The germline gives CDR1 MNHEY, CDR2 SMNVEV (reference sequence). V lost 5 bases to trimming and J lost 0 bases, with 5 bases between them. The CDR3 is made up of 13 amino acids. The CDR3 nucleotides are TGTGCCAGCAGTCCTCGCTCCTACAATGAGCAGTTCTTC. This sequence encodes CASSPRSYNEQFF.

V usage is TRBV6-5 and J usage is TRBJ1-1, with no clear D. The germline CDR1 and CDR2 sequences are MNHEY and SVGAGI. The V end was cut by 4 bases, the J end by 2 bases, with 14 bases between. CDR3 size: 15 residues. CDR3 bases: TGTGCCAGCAGTTTCTTACCACGGGGTAACACTGAAGCTTTCTTT. Protein sequence: CASSFLPRGNTEAFF.

The chain uses TRBV7-9 and TRBJ1-1; the D is unclear. The CDR3 loop spans 14 amino acids. CDR1 is SEHNR, CDR2 FQNEAQ, per germline (reference sequence). Trimming cost V 5 bases and J 1 base, with 11 bases left between them. The CDR3 loop reads CASSALTENTEAFF. CDR3 DNA sequence: TGTGCCAGCAGCGCATTAACAGAGAACACTGAAGCTTTCTTT.

This chain connects TRBV27 to TRBJ2-6; TRBD1 matches at 7 bases. The CDR3 is made up of 16 amino acids. Germline V gene lookup returns CDR1 MNHEY and CDR2 SMNVEV (reference sequence). V lost 7 bases to trimming and J lost 1 base; unmatched junction nucleotides: 7. The DNA of the CDR3 is TGTGCCAGCACCCGGACAGGCCGTTCTGGGGCCAACGTCCTGACTTTC. This encodes CASTRTGRSGANVLTF.

This clone has a handful of counts. The chain joins TRBV7-9 to TRBJ1-1; D unclear. The germline V gene has CDR1 SEHNR and CDR2 FQNEAQ (reference sequence). CDR3 size: 14 residues. The ends were cut back, 5 bases at V and 1 base at J, with 11 bases in the middle. CDR3 DNA: TGTGCCAGCAGCCCCGGTAGTGCGAACACTGAAGCTTTCTTT. It translates to CASSPGSANTEAFF.

The chain combines TRBV14 with TRBJ1-2; TRBD1 matches 7 bases. Germline CDR1 is SGHDN and CDR2 is FVKESK. Losses at the gene ends were 4 bases for V and 4 bases for J; bases not matched to a gene: 6. The CDR3 has 14 residues. The DNA of the CDR3 is TGTGCCAGCAGCCCGGGACAGCCCCTCTATGGCTACACCTTC. Residues: CASSPGQPLYGYTF. Full variable domain (missing parts from reference TRBV14 and TRBJ1-2): EAGVTQFPSHSVIEKGQTVTLRCDPISGHDNLYWYRRVMGKEIKFLLHFVKESKQDESGMPNNRFLAERTGGTYSTLKVQPAELEDSGVYFCASSPGQPLYGYTFGSGTRLTVV.

The rearrangement links TRBV30 to TRBJ2-5; 8 bases map to TRBD2. The CDR3 totals 15 residues. Germline V gene lookup returns CDR1 GTSNPN and CDR2 SVGIG (reference sequence). Trimming removed 1 base from V and 2 bases from J; junction bases left unmatched: 6. The chain's CDR3 is CAWSAPQRGQETQYF. The CDR3 region has the DNA TGTGCCTGGAGTGCACCACAGCGGGGGCAAGAGACCCAGTACTTC.

This clone came up once. The V and J genes are TRBV6-1 and TRBJ2-3, with D uncertain. V gave up 1 base and J gave up 1 base, with 12 bases separating them. Germline V gives CDR1 MNHNS, CDR2 SASEGT. This CDR3 is 16 amino acids long. The CDR3 DNA reads as TGTGCCAGCAGTGAAGTCGGTAGCCCTGGCACAGATACGCAGTATTTT. Translation gives CASSEVGSPGTDTQYF.

The chain links TRBV5-6 to TRBJ2-7; D possibly corresponds to TRBD2 (5 bases). Trimming removed 0 bases at V and 6 bases at J, with 13 bases between. CDR3 length: 14 amino acids. Germline-derived CDR1 and CDR2 are SGHDT and YYEEEE. The CDR3 DNA is TGTGCCAGCAGCTTGGATTTGGCTAGCCTCGAGCAGTACTTC. This encodes CASSLDLASLEQYF.

This chain uses TRBV29-1 with TRBJ1-1; D gene uncertain. CDR1 is SQVTM, CDR2 ANQGSEA, per germline. V shed 8 bases and J shed 3 bases, with 16 bases lying between them. This CDR3 has 13 residues. This CDR3 reads CSYCAGSYTEAFF. The DNA of the CDR3 is TGCAGCTACTGTGCGGGCAGCTACACTGAAGCTTTCTTT.

This clone was observed a single time. Written as DNA, the CDR3 is TGTGCCAGCAGAAGACCCGGGGGAGGGGAATCTAAGCAGTTCTTC. Encoded protein: CASRRPGGGESKQFF. The J gene is TRBJ2-1, the V gene TRBV27, with 7 bases identical to TRBD2. Germline CDR1 is MNHEY and CDR2 is SMNVEV (reference sequence). Trimming cost V 6 bases and J 11 bases; bases outside gene matches: 16. This CDR3 contains 15 residues.

The V gene is TRBV28, the J gene TRBJ2-5; D may be TRBD1 (5 bases). The CDR3 extends over 15 amino acids. Germline CDR1 is MDHEN and CDR2 is SYDVKM. Trimming removed 5 bases from V and 4 bases from J, with 17 bases in between. The CDR3 coding sequence is TGTGCCAGCAGTCCTAGTAGGGGTAGGTTAGAGACCCAGTACTTC. Translated: CASSPSRGRLETQYF. The complete variable domain, with remaining parts taken from reference TRBV28 and TRBJ2-5, reads DVKVTQSSRYLVKRTGEKVFLECVQDMDHENMFWYRQDPGLGLRLIYFSYDVKMKEKGDIPEGYSVSREKKERFSLILESASTNQTSMYLCASSPSRGRLETQYFGPGTRLLVL.

A word on this clone: Its ends do not fully match the called genes, so a read error is possible. V is TRBV7-7 and J is TRBJ2-1, with TRBD1 identical over 10 bases. Germline V lookup: CDR1 SSHAT, CDR2 FNYEAQ (reference sequence). The CDR3 is 14 residues long. CDR3 sequence (DNA): TGTGCTAGCAGCTTGGACAGGGGGGATGGTGAGCAGTTCTTC. It codes for CASSLDRGDGEQFF.

In its sample, this clone was seen a few times. This chain links TRBV7-9 with TRBJ1-4; D might be TRBD1 (5 bases). This CDR3 has 15 amino acids. In germline, CDR1 is SEHNR, CDR2 FQNEAQ (reference sequence). Trimming removed 1 base from V and 7 bases from J, with 13 bases in between. In DNA, the CDR3 is TGTGCCAGCAGCTTAGAGGGGATCACCAGTGAAAAACTGTTTTTT. Protein product: CASSLEGITSEKLFF.

The V and J genes are TRBV6-1 and TRBJ2-1; D is perhaps TRBD2 (7 bases). With 8 bases removed from V and 4 bases from J, the gap between germline ends came to 18 bases. The germline CDR1 and CDR2 sequences are MNHNS and SASEGT. The CDR3 covers 15 residues. The CDR3 sequence is CASAGGRQSYNEQFF. As DNA, the CDR3 is TGTGCCAGCGCCGGGGGGCGACAGAGTTACAATGAGCAGTTCTTC.

The CDR3 protein is CASSPLNTGELFF. DNA of the CDR3: TGTGCCAGCTCACCCTTGAACACCGGGGAGCTGTTTTTT. The chain joins TRBV18 to TRBJ2-2; D gene unclear. V lost 3 bases and J lost 1, with 3 bases in between. CDR3 length equals 13 residues. Germline CDR1 reads KGHSH; CDR2 reads LQKENI.

The chain joins TRBV5-1 to TRBJ2-3; the match to TRBD2 covers 14 bases. Germline CDR1 is SGHRS and CDR2 is YFSETQ. The CDR3 totals 21 residues. V lost 2 bases and J lost 0; bases outside the gene matches: 14. The CDR3 DNA follows: TGCGCCAGCAGCTTTACCCTGACTAGCGGGGGGGCGATTGGAAGCACAGATACGCAGTATTTT. As protein: CASSFTLTSGGAIGSTDTQYF.

This clone occurred a few times. CDR3 loop: CATSRDAGSSNQPQHF. The CDR3 DNA reads as TGTGCCACCAGCAGAGATGCGGGGTCGAGCAATCAGCCCCAGCATTTT. The chain combines TRBV15 with TRBJ1-5; D remains ambiguous. V lost 0 bases, J lost 1 base, and 10 bases lay in between. The CDR3 consists of 16 residues. The germline V gene has CDR1 LNHNV and CDR2 YYDKDF (reference sequence).

The CDR3 here is CAISEGQLVSPLHF. The CDR3 region has the DNA TGTGCCATCAGTGAGGGGCAGCTTGTTTCACCCCTCCACTTT. The chain joins TRBV10-3 to TRBJ1-6; no definite D call. The germline gives CDR1 ENHRY, CDR2 SYGVKD. V was cut by 2 bases and J by 9 bases, with 11 bases left in between. The CDR3 loop spans 14 amino acids.

This clone was seen only once. The chain is built from TRBV10-3 and TRBJ2-2; unclear D gene. The length of the CDR3 is 14 residues. Looked up from germline, CDR1 is ENHRY and CDR2 is SYGVKD. V was trimmed by 0 bases and J by 3 bases, leaving 5 bases between them. DNA for the CDR3: TGTGCCATCAGTGAGTCGTCTTACACCGGGGAGCTGTTTTTT. It codes for CAISESSYTGELFF.

V and J are TRBV29-1 and TRBJ2-1; D is undetermined. Germline V CDR1 and CDR2: SQVTM, ANQGSEA. Trimming stripped 0 bases from V and 6 bases from J, with 9 bases between. The CDR3 extends over 13 amino acids. The CDR3 DNA sequence: TGCAGCGTTGAAGATCTGGCGGTCAATGAGCAGTTCTTC. The encoded protein is CSVEDLAVNEQFF.

The chain recombines TRBV11-2 with TRBJ1-1; D is unresolved. The V gene lost 1 base and the J gene lost 2 bases, with 14 bases spanning the gap. The CDR3 is 16 amino acids. CDR1 and CDR2 (germline): SGHAT, FQNNGV. CDR3 sequence reads: CASSLGSGGPNTEAFF. As DNA, the CDR3 is TGTGCCAGCAGCTTAGGAAGCGGTGGGCCCAACACTGAAGCTTTCTTT.

V gene TRBV5-1 combines with J gene TRBJ2-3; 7 nucleotides match TRBD2. Per the germline V gene, CDR1 is SGHRS and CDR2 is YFSETQ. The ends lost 3 bases at V and 4 bases at J; junction bases unmatched: 8. The CDR3 is 15 amino acids. CDR3 sequence (DNA): TGCGCCAGCAGCTGGGGGGGAGGGACTCCAGATACGCAGTATTTT. This codes for CASSWGGGTPDTQYF.

The chain has TRBV5-5 and TRBJ1-1; TRBD1 matches 7 bases. Trimming at V came to 3 bases and at J to 3 bases, leaving 2 bases not matched to a gene. The CDR3 is 13 amino acids. CDR1 and CDR2 (germline): SGHKS, YYEKEE (reference sequence). The DNA for the CDR3 is TGTGCCAGCAGCTGGACAGGTCACACTGAAGCTTTCTTT. This encodes CASSWTGHTEAFF.

This chain links TRBV4-1 with TRBJ2-7; 8 bases map to TRBD2. The CDR3 is 14 amino acids. The germline gives CDR1 MGHRA, CDR2 YSYEKL. V lost 1 base and J lost 4; bases outside the gene matches: 3. The CDR3 sequence is CASSQASSGYEQYF. CDR3 DNA sequence: TGCGCCAGCAGCCAAGCTTCTAGCGGGTACGAGCAGTACTTC.

This chain links TRBV2 with TRBJ1-1; tentative D call: TRBD1 (5 bases). Germline CDR1 reads SNHLY; CDR2 reads FYNNEI. This CDR3 is 15 amino acids long. The V end was cut by 9 bases, the J end by 1 base, with 18 bases between. The CDR3 nucleotides read TGTGCCAGTGCAGGGCCTGGAGAGTCGAACACTGAAGCTTTCTTT. It encodes CASAGPGESNTEAFF.

The chain couples TRBV19 to TRBJ2-3, with D possibly matching TRBD2 (7 bases). The V gene's germline CDR1 is LNHDA and CDR2 SQIVND (reference sequence). There are 15 residues in the CDR3. The ends were cut back, 5 bases at V and 2 bases at J, with 14 bases in the middle. In DNA form, the CDR3 reads TGTGCCAGTAGTGGAAGGGGGGGGACCACAGATACGCAGTATTTT. Amino acid sequence: CASSGRGGTTDTQYF.

The rearrangement links TRBV9 to TRBJ2-5, with TRBD2 as a possible D gene (5 bases). Germline V gives CDR1 SGDLS, CDR2 YYNGEE. CDR3 length: 14 amino acids. V lost 0 bases, J lost 5 bases, and 11 bases lay in between. The CDR3: CASSVESGWETQYF. CDR3 nucleotides: TGTGCCAGCAGCGTAGAGAGCGGATGGGAGACCCAGTACTTC.